This T cell receptor (beta chain) was sequenced during a study of OX40 agonist ivuxolimab in advanced cancers. About the research overall: Dose-escalation patients were diagnosed with hepatocellular carcinoma, melanoma, renal cell cancer or head and neck cancer.

Here immunoSEQ multiplex PCR was the method, and the copy in TCRdb shows in-frame clones only, minus some. The top ten hold 0.53% of the sample, which has some 72,000 clones, about 90% seen once. Trimming cost V 3 bases and J 4 bases, with 12 bases left between them. The CDR3 loop spans 14 amino acids. CDR1 SGDLS and CDR2 YYNGEE come from the germline V gene. Samples were taken at baseline and on day 1 of cycles 4 and 7. Material: CD4+ or CD8+ T cells sorted from blood, obtained in a trial of the OX40 agonist ivuxolimab. This clonotype was sampled from an adult with an advanced solid tumor such as melanoma, head and neck, liver or kidney cancer. J is TRBJ2-3 and V is TRBV9, with a possible D match to TRBD2 (6 bases). The CDR3 spells CASSETSGPDTQYF. DNA for the CDR3: TGTGCCAGCAGCGAGACTAGTGGCCCAGATACGCAGTATTTT.